This T cell receptor (beta chain) is from a study of shared clonotypes between healthy human individuals. Germline CDR1 reads LNHDA; CDR2 reads SQIVND (reference sequence). V gave up 1 base and J gave up 4 bases, with 8 bases separating them. The CDR3 consists of 14 residues. The protocol was immunoSEQ multiplex PCR, while the TCRdb copy is restricted to in-frame clones and leaves out a portion. The data contain millions of clones, approximately 94% of them singletons. CD45RO negativity and positive selection for CCR7 defined naive CD8 cells, a population that excluded terminally differentiated effector memory CD45RA+ cells.

The chain couples TRBV19 to TRBJ1-5; D ambiguous. Sequencing was done on a sample of naive CD8+ T cells sorted from blood. The clonotype was recovered from a man younger than 30 in good health. CDR3 in DNA: TGTGCCAGTAGTATAGTCAGAATTAATCAGCCCCAGCATTTT. Encoded protein: CASSIVRINQPQHF.